The 32 T cell receptor beta chains in this list originate from one sample, sequenced in a study of graft-versus-host responses after intestinal transplantation (dated by TCRdb to the early 2020s). Library generation was performed with the immunoSEQ multiplex PCR assay. TCRdb took over this immuneACCESS table, retaining in-frame rearrangements with V and J assigned. Such tables are incomplete; in checked studies, under half of the missing clones stem from an unresolved V gene, and the remainder is unexplained. The sample table lists around 19,000 clones, roughly 40% of them with a count of one. The ten largest clones add up to about 0.99% of the sample. The time point label, as the study defines it: cells obtained before transplantation from donor or recipient. The sequenced sample was alloreactive CD4+ T cells from a mixed lymphocyte reaction culture, obtained before intestinal transplant. What the cell subset or site label conveys for this sample: CFSE-low proliferating T cells sorted from approximately 6-day pre-transplant mixed lymphocyte reaction (GvH or HvG direction). The source is a human patient who received an intestinal transplant.

V is TRBV18 and J is TRBJ1-1; D gene uncertain. This CDR3 has 17 amino acids. Germline CDR1 and CDR2: KGHSH and LQKENI. V lost 1 base, J lost 1 base, and 16 bases lay in between. CDR3 region: CASSPRNIPGGNTEAFF. CDR3 DNA sequence: TGTGCCAGCTCACCACGCAACATCCCCGGTGGGAACACTGAAGCTTTCTTT. Combining the CDR3 with reference TRBV18 and TRBJ1-1 gives the whole variable domain NAGVMQNPRHLVRRRGQEARLRCSPMKGHSHVYWYRQLPEEGLKFMVYLQKENIIDESGMPKERFSAEFPKEGPSILRIQQVVRGDSAAYFCASSPRNIPGGNTEAFFGQGTRLTVV.

The V gene is TRBV19, the J gene TRBJ1-5, with 8 bases matching TRBD1. The CDR3 length is 15 residues. With 6 bases clipped from V and 2 bases from J, the junction kept 6 bases outside the gene matches. The germline gives CDR1 LNHDA, CDR2 SQIVND (reference sequence). In nucleotides, the CDR3 is TGTGCCAGTAGGCGACAGGGGAATCGCAATCAGCCCCAGCATTTT. Translated: CASRRQGNRNQPQHF.

Turning to this clone: The junction differs from germline at one of its ends, possibly a read error. The chain links TRBV4-1 to TRBJ1-5; D is unresolved. The CDR3 is 12 amino acids. Germline assignment: CDR1 MGHRA and CDR2 YSYEKL. CDR3 bases: TGTGCCAGCAGCTACAACAATCAGCCCCAGCATTTT. It specifies CASSYNNQPQHF.

The chain couples TRBV5-6 to TRBJ1-2, with D unresolved. CDR1 and CDR2 from the germline V gene are SGHDT and YYEEEE. With 0 bases removed from V and 4 bases from J, the gap between germline ends came to 19 bases. This CDR3 has 17 residues. In nucleotides, the CDR3 is TGTGCCAGCAGCTTGGTGGGTATGAGGTCGGTGGGCTATGGCTACACCTTC. This encodes CASSLVGMRSVGYGYTF.

This clone has more than one count but fewer than ten. This chain connects TRBV5-1 to TRBJ2-1; 9 bases line up with TRBD1. The trim removed 4 bases at V and 4 bases at J, leaving 9 bases unmatched. CDR1 and CDR2 (germline): SGHRS, YFSETQ. The CDR3 consists of 16 residues. CDR3 coding DNA: TGCGCCAGCAGCCCCTCTCCGGGACAGGGTTACAATGAGCAGTTCTTC. Translation: CASSPSPGQGYNEQFF.

This clone was detected only a few times. The rearrangement uses TRBV5-1 and TRBJ1-1, with 7 nucleotides matching TRBD1. The CDR3 sequence is 16 residues long. CDR1 is SGHRS and CDR2 is YFSETQ in the germline V gene. With 0 bases clipped from V and 6 bases from J, the junction kept 11 bases outside the gene matches. DNA for the CDR3: TGCGCCAGCAGCTTGGACCCCCGACAGGGCTTCGCTGAAGCTTTCTTT. This codes for CASSLDPRQGFAEAFF.

This clone was recorded a few times. The chain couples TRBV18 to TRBJ1-2; D gene ambiguous. Germline V lookup: CDR1 KGHSH, CDR2 LQKENI. The V and J ends lost 1 base and 9 bases respectively, with 9 bases between them. This CDR3 contains 12 residues. The CDR3 coding sequence is TGTGCCAGCTCACCACTGGGTAATAGCTACACCTTC. Encoded protein: CASSPLGNSYTF.

This chain connects TRBV5-1 to TRBJ1-1, with D perhaps matching TRBD1 (5 bases). This CDR3 has 15 amino acids. The V end was cut by 4 bases, the J end by 0 bases, with 13 bases between. The germline gives CDR1 SGHRS, CDR2 YFSETQ. The CDR3 loop is CASSPIDRMNTEAFF. The CDR3 DNA reads TGCGCCAGCAGCCCCATAGACAGAATGAACACTGAAGCTTTCTTT. Full variable domain (missing parts from reference TRBV5-1 and TRBJ1-1): KAGVTQTPRYLIKTRGQQVTLSCSPISGHRSVSWYQQTPGQGLQFLFEYFSETQRNKGNFPGRFSGRQFSNSRSEMNVSTLELGDSALYLCASSPIDRMNTEAFFGQGTRLTVV.

This chain uses TRBV5-6 with TRBJ2-4, with 10 bases matching TRBD1. This CDR3 is built from 15 residues. Germline loops: CDR1 SGHDT, CDR2 YYEEEE. V trimming: 4 bases; J trimming: 6 bases; junction bases outside the gene matches: 7. This chain's CDR3 is CASSQTRDRGNIQYF. In DNA form, the CDR3 reads TGTGCCAGCAGCCAGACCCGGGACAGGGGAAACATTCAGTACTTC.

V and J are TRBV18 and TRBJ1-3; tentatively, D is TRBD1 (6 bases). This CDR3 has 14 residues. Trimming stripped 3 bases from V and 2 bases from J, with 8 bases between. Germline V lookup: CDR1 KGHSH, CDR2 LQKENI. The CDR3 protein is CASSPRDTGNTIYF. The DNA for the CDR3 is TGTGCCAGCTCACCCCGGGACACTGGAAACACCATATATTTT.

This clone occurred a few times. The J gene is TRBJ2-1, the V gene TRBV5-3; possible D gene TRBD2, 6 bases. TRBV5-3 is known as an ORF, though its function is uncertain. This CDR3 is 14 amino acids long. The ends were cut back, 4 bases at V and 7 bases at J, with 15 bases in the middle. CDR3 in DNA: TGTGCCAGAAGCCAACGGCCGGGGGTTAATGAGCAGTTCTTC. This codes for CARSQRPGVNEQFF.

V gene TRBV5-5 combines with J gene TRBJ1-1; TRBD1 aligns across 7 bases. Germline CDR1 SGHKS, CDR2 YYEKEE (reference sequence). The CDR3 runs 15 residues. The ends lost 6 bases at V and 1 base at J; junction bases unmatched: 9. The CDR3 sequence: CASTPTGRGNTEAFF. CDR3 sequence (DNA): TGTGCCAGCACCCCGACAGGGAGGGGGAACACTGAAGCTTTCTTT. Full variable domain (remainder filled in from reference TRBV5-5 and TRBJ1-1): DAGVTQSPTHLIKTRGQQVTLRCSPISGHKSVSWYQQVLGQGPQFIFQYYEKEERGRGNFPDRFSARQFPNYSSELNVNALLLGDSALYLCASTPTGRGNTEAFFGQGTRLTVV.

This clone is labeled medium-sized. The genes are TRBV7-9 and TRBJ1-6; D is undetermined. Germline values: CDR1 SEHNR, CDR2 FQNEAQ (reference sequence). This CDR3 is 12 amino acids long. V was shortened by 5 bases and J by 9 bases, with 8 bases between the two germline ends. The CDR3 region is CASSPPGSPLHF. The DNA of the CDR3 is TGTGCCAGCAGCCCGCCAGGTTCACCCCTCCACTTT.

The rearrangement joins TRBV6-1 to TRBJ1-5; D is undetermined. The CDR3 totals 12 residues. CDR1 and CDR2 (germline): MNHNS, SASEGT. V gave up 4 bases and J gave up 7 bases, with 8 bases separating them. The CDR3 DNA is TGTGCCAGCAGTGTAGGTAACCAGCCCCAGCATTTT. Encoded protein: CASSVGNQPQHF.

V usage is TRBV18 and J usage is TRBJ2-3, with TRBD2 matching 15 bases. CDR1 and CDR2 from the germline V gene are KGHSH and LQKENI. The CDR3 extends over 17 amino acids. V shed 3 bases, J shed 5 bases, and the junction held 6 bases outside the gene matches. Written as DNA, the CDR3 is TGTGCCAGCTCACCGAGGACTAGCGGGGGGGTTCGAGATACGCAGTATTTT. Protein sequence: CASSPRTSGGVRDTQYF.

Notes on this clone: A much larger clonotype is one base distant, so this may be a read error. The chain carries TRBV11-3 and TRBJ1-5, with a tentative D call TRBD1 (5 bases). Germline CDR1 reads SGHNT; CDR2 reads YENEEA. Trimming left V 0 bases short and J 5 bases short, with 5 bases between. The CDR3 has 13 amino acids. The CDR3 region has the DNA TGTGCCAGCAGCTTAGAAGGGGATCAGCCCCAGCATTTT. As protein: CASSLEGDQPQHF.

This clone was counted only a few times. The chain couples TRBV6-1 to TRBJ2-7; D is perhaps TRBD1 (6 bases). Trimming removed 6 bases from V and 6 bases from J, with 18 bases in between. The CDR3 length is 14 residues. The germline V gene has CDR1 MNHNS and CDR2 SASEGT. Here the CDR3 DNA reads TGTGCCAGCAGAGGGGAGTTACAGGGCGGCGAGCAGTACTTC. It specifies CASRGELQGGEQYF.

The V and J genes are TRBV5-1 and TRBJ1-2, with D possibly TRBD1 on 6 matching bases. Germline CDR1 SGHRS, CDR2 YFSETQ. V gave up 3 bases and J gave up 0 bases, with 12 bases separating them. The CDR3 is made up of 15 amino acids. CDR3 in DNA: TGCGCCAGCAGCTGGCTGGACAGCACTAACTATGGCTACACCTTC. It codes for CASSWLDSTNYGYTF.

The chain recombines TRBV6-6 with TRBJ1-2; D ambiguous. The germline gives CDR1 MNHNY, CDR2 SVGAGI (reference sequence). The CDR3 is 15 residues long. Trimming left V 6 bases short and J 6 bases short, with 20 bases between. The CDR3 protein is CASSDQRPTIHGYTF. The CDR3, as DNA: TGTGCCAGCAGCGATCAGCGTCCCACTATACATGGCTACACCTTC.

The gene calls are TRBV7-9 and TRBJ1-1; tentatively, D is TRBD1 (5 bases). The CDR3 loop spans 13 amino acids. Germline CDR1 SEHNR, CDR2 FQNEAQ (reference sequence). V shed 2 bases and J shed 5 bases, with 9 bases lying between them. CDR3 bases: TGTGCCAGCAGCTTAAGGGGAGGGACTGAAGCTTTCTTT. Translation gives CASSLRGGTEAFF. The full variable domain, in which reference TRBV7-9 and TRBJ1-1 provide the parts outside the CDR3, is DTGVSQNPRHKITKRGQNVTFRCDPISEHNRLYWYRQTLGQGPEFLTYFQNEAQLEKSRLLSDRFSAERPKGSFSTLEIQRTEQGDSAMYLCASSLRGGTEAFFGQGTRLTVV.

This clone was seen only a few times. The genes are TRBV27 and TRBJ1-5; no reliable D call. Deletions cut 2 bases from V and 3 bases from J, with 14 bases between. Looked up from germline, CDR1 is MNHEY and CDR2 is SMNVEV (reference sequence). The CDR3 covers 16 residues. In nucleotides, the CDR3 is TGTGCCAGCAGTTTAGAGTACGGGGTCTCCAATCAGCCCCAGCATTTT. Its protein product is CASSLEYGVSNQPQHF.

CDR3 sequence: CASSEDGARIGEAFF. The CDR3 coding sequence is TGTGCCAGCAGTGAAGATGGCGCTAGGATTGGTGAAGCTTTCTTT. J is TRBJ1-1 and V is TRBV25-1, with no clear D. The germline V and J ends were trimmed by 2 bases and 7 bases, with 17 bases remaining between them. Germline V gene sequence: CDR1 MGHDK, CDR2 SYGVNS. The CDR3 consists of 15 residues. The variable domain in full, completed from reference TRBV25-1 and TRBJ1-1, reads EADIYQTPRYLVIGTGKKITLECSQTMGHDKMYWYQQDPGMELHLIHYSYGVNSTEKGDLSSESTVSRIRTEHFPLTLESARPSHTSQYLCASSEDGARIGEAFFGQGTRLTVV.

The chain is built from TRBV30 and TRBJ1-1, with D possibly TRBD1 on 5 matching bases. The CDR3 runs 12 residues. The V and J ends lost 1 base and 4 bases respectively, with 7 bases between them. Looked up from germline, CDR1 is GTSNPN and CDR2 is SVGIG (reference sequence). The CDR3 here is CAWSAGGTEAFF. CDR3 nucleotides: TGTGCCTGGAGTGCCGGGGGCACTGAAGCTTTCTTT. Based on the CDR3 plus reference TRBV30 and TRBJ1-1, the full variable domain is SQTIHQWPATLVQPVGSPLSLECTVEGTSNPNLYWYRQAAGRGLQLLFYSVGIGQISSEVPQNLSASRPQDRQFILSSKKLLLSDSGFYLCAWSAGGTEAFFGQGTRLTVV.

There are a few counts of this clone. The rearrangement uses TRBV7-9 and TRBJ1-1; maybe TRBD1 (6 bases). Trimming cost V 6 bases and J 3 bases, with 11 bases left between them. The germline CDR1 and CDR2 sequences are SEHNR and FQNEAQ (reference sequence). CDR3 size: 13 residues. CDR3 protein: CASRRTVYTEAFF. In DNA, the CDR3 is TGTGCCAGCAGGCGGACAGTTTACACTGAAGCTTTCTTT. Full variable domain (outside the CDR3, taken from reference TRBV7-9 and TRBJ1-1): DTGVSQNPRHKITKRGQNVTFRCDPISEHNRLYWYRQTLGQGPEFLTYFQNEAQLEKSRLLSDRFSAERPKGSFSTLEIQRTEQGDSAMYLCASRRTVYTEAFFGQGTRLTVV.

The J gene is TRBJ1-5, the V gene TRBV10-1, with D hard to call. This CDR3 contains 11 residues. Germline assignment: CDR1 WNHNN and CDR2 SYGVQD (reference sequence). Trimming removed 5 bases at V and 4 bases at J, with 3 bases between. In DNA, the CDR3 is TGCGCCAGCAGTCCAAATCAGCCCCAGCATTTT. Its translation is CASSPNQPQHF.

This clone was recorded a few times. V is TRBV7-2 and J is TRBJ1-2, with D unresolved. Trimming removed 2 bases from V and 0 bases from J, with 13 bases in between. This CDR3 is built from 16 residues. The germline V gene encodes CDR1 SGHTA and CDR2 FQGNSA. The CDR3 is CASSLMGRHSNYGYTF. The CDR3 bases are TGTGCCAGCAGCTTAATGGGTCGACATTCTAACTATGGCTACACCTTC.

The chain has TRBV5-4 and TRBJ1-1, with D uncertain. The CDR3 length is 16 residues. The germline V gene encodes CDR1 SGHNT and CDR2 YYREEE (reference sequence). Trimming pared 4 bases from V and 0 bases from J, leaving 16 bases between. CDR3 coding DNA: TGTGCCAGCAGCCCGGACCCAATAGCCCTGAACACTGAAGCTTTCTTT. The encoded protein is CASSPDPIALNTEAFF. Filled out from reference TRBV5-4 and TRBJ1-1, the complete variable domain reads ETGVTQSPTHLIKTRGQQVTLRCSSQSGHNTVSWYQQALGQGPQFIFQYYREEENGRGNFPPRFSGLQFPNYSSELNVNALELDDSALYLCASSPDPIALNTEAFFGQGTRLTVV.

Only a few counts were recorded for this clone. CDR3 coding DNA: TGTGCCTGCTACAGGGCTTATATTGGAAACACCATATATTTT. Amino acid sequence: CACYRAYIGNTIYF. The chain couples TRBV30 to TRBJ1-3, with a possible D match to TRBD1 (6 bases). V lost 6 bases and J lost 3, with 15 bases in between. CDR3 size: 14 residues. Per germline, CDR1 GTSNPN and CDR2 SVGIG (reference sequence).

The chain combines TRBV6-1 with TRBJ1-2; perhaps TRBD1 as D (5 bases). The V end was cut by 6 bases, the J end by 5 bases, with 13 bases between. This CDR3 has 13 residues. Germline V gives CDR1 MNHNS, CDR2 SASEGT. Written as DNA, the CDR3 is TGTGCCAGCAGGAATGGGGGGGTATATGGCTACACCTTC. Translating gives CASRNGGVYGYTF.

V and J are TRBV2 and TRBJ1-3; no firm D call. Germline-derived CDR1 and CDR2 are SNHLY and FYNNEI. The V gene lost 4 bases and the J gene lost 0 bases, with 7 bases spanning the gap. There are 14 residues in the CDR3. The CDR3, as DNA: TGTGCCAGCAGTGTCCCCCTCTCTGGAAACACCATATATTTT. Residues: CASSVPLSGNTIYF.

The chain carries TRBV10-3 and TRBJ2-7; TRBD2 matches at 7 bases. This CDR3 spans 17 amino acids. Germline CDR1 reads ENHRY; CDR2 reads SYGVKD. V lost 0 bases and J lost 0; bases outside the gene matches: 8. CDR3 in DNA: TGTGCCATCAGTGAGTCGCGGGGAGGGACGGCCTCCTACGAGCAGTACTTC. It is translated as CAISESRGGTASYEQYF.

This clone was seen more than once but under ten times. This rearrangement joins TRBV7-7 to TRBJ2-5; TRBD2 matches 14 bases. The length of the CDR3 is 15 residues. J gave up 5 bases and V 5 bases, and 4 bases lay outside the gene matches. Per the germline V gene, CDR1 is SSHAT and CDR2 is FNYEAQ (reference sequence). CDR3 sequence reads: CASSPGLAGAETQYF. In DNA, the CDR3 is TGTGCCAGCAGCCCGGGACTAGCGGGGGCCGAGACCCAGTACTTC.